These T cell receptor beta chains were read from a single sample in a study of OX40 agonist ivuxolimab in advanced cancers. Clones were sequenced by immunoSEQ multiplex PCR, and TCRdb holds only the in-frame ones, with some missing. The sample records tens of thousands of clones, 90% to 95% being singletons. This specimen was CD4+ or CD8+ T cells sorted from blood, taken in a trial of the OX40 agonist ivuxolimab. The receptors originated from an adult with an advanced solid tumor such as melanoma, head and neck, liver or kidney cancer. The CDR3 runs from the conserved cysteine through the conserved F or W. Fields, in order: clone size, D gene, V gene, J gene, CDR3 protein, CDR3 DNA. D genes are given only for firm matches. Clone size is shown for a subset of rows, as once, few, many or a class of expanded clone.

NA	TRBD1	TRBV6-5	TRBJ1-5	CASRGQGGQPQHF	TGTGCCAGCAGGGGACAGGGGGGGCAGCCCCAGCATTTT
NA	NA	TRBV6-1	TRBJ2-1	CASSGRGVGGNEQFF	TGTGCCAGCAGTGGACGAGGGGTGGGCGGCAATGAGCAGTTCTTC
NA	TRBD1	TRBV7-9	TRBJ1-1	CASSPRTGAPNTEAFF	TGTGCCAGCAGCCCTCGGACAGGGGCCCCGAACACTGAAGCTTTCTTT
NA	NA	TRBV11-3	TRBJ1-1	CASSRIQGEAFF	TGTGCCAGCAGCAGAATACAGGGTGAAGCTTTCTTT
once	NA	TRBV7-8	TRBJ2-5	CASIGQDRETQYF	TGTGCCAGCATCGGCCAAGATCGCGAGACCCAGTACTTC
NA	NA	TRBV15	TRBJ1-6	CATSRDPNSPLHF	TGTGCCACCAGCAGAGATCCAAATTCACCCCTCCACTTT
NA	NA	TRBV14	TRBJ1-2	CASSQDGQYGYTF	TGTGCCAGCAGCCAAGATGGGCAGTATGGCTACACCTTC
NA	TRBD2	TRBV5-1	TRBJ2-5	CASSWARGRANQETQYF	TGCGCCAGCAGCTGGGCCCGCGGGAGGGCCAACCAAGAGACCCAGTACTTC
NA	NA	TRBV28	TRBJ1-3	CASSFQGSGNTIYF	TGTGCCAGCAGTTTTCAGGGCTCTGGAAACACCATATATTTT
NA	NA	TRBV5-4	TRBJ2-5	CASSLDRVGTQYF	TGTGCCAGCAGCTTGGACAGGGTAGGGACCCAGTACTTC
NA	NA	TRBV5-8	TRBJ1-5	CASSSFQAQHF	TGTGCCAGCAGCTCCTTCCAGGCCCAGCATTTT
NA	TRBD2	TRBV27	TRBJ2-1	CASSFSGRANVANEQFF	TGTGCCAGCAGTTTTAGCGGGAGGGCCAATGTTGCGAATGAGCAGTTCTTC
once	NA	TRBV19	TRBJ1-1	CASIGGKGGTEAFF	TGTGCCAGTATTGGGGGGAAGGGAGGGACTGAAGCTTTCTTT
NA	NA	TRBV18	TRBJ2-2	CASSPGSTGELFF	TGTGCCAGCTCACCGGGGAGTACCGGGGAGCTGTTTTTT
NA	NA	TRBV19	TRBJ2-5	CASTSTERETQYF	TGTGCCAGTACCTCGACAGAACGAGAGACCCAGTACTTC
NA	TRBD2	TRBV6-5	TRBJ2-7	CASRSAGRAYEQYF	TGTGCCAGCAGAAGTGCCGGGAGGGCCTACGAGCAGTACTTC
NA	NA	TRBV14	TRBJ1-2	CASSPYSTAYGYTF	TGTGCCAGCAGCCCTTATTCGACAGCGTATGGCTACACCTTC
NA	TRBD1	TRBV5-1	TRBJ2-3	CASSLALGGRGYDTQYF	TGCGCCAGCAGCTTGGCCTTAGGGGGCAGGGGATACGATACGCAGTATTTT
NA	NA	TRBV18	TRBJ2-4	CASSPPSKNIQYF	TGTGCCAGCTCACCGCCGTCCAAAAACATTCAGTACTTC
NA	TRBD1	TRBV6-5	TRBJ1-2	CASSPGQYNYGYTF	TGTGCCAGCAGTCCGGGACAGTATAACTATGGCTACACCTTC
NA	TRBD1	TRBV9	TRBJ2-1	CASTTRDRQYNEQFF	TGTGCCAGCACCACAAGGGACAGGCAATACAATGAGCAGTTCTTC
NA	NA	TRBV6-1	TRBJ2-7	CASSVWLDYEQYF	TGTGCCAGCAGTGTGTGGTTGGACTACGAGCAGTACTTC
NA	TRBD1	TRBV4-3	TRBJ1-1	CASSQDPWTGWNTEAFF	TGCGCCAGCAGCCAAGACCCCTGGACAGGGTGGAACACTGAAGCTTTCTTT
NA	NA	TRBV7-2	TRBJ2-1	CASSPALGARGNEQFF	TGTGCCAGCAGCCCCGCTTTGGGAGCGCGCGGCAATGAGCAGTTCTTC
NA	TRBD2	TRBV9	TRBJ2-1	CASSIDSGRTYNEQFF	TGTGCCAGCAGCATAGATAGCGGGAGGACCTACAATGAGCAGTTCTTC
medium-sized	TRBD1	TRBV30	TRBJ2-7	CAWKTGGKEQYF	TGTGCCTGGAAGACAGGGGGCAAGGAGCAGTACTTC
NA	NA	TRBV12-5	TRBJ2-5	CASGLGYRDQETQYF	TGTGCTAGTGGTTTGGGATACAGGGATCAAGAGACCCAGTACTTC
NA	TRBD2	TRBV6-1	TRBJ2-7	CASSRLAGVREQYF	TGTGCCAGCAGTCGACTAGCGGGAGTACGCGAGCAGTACTTC
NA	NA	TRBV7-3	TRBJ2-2	CASSFNANTGELFF	TGTGCCAGCAGCTTTAATGCGAACACCGGGGAGCTGTTTTTT
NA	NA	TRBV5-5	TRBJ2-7	CARPGRWIYEQYF	TGTGCAAGGCCGGGACGGTGGATCTACGAGCAGTACTTC
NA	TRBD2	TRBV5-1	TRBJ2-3	CASSLGLAGGTDTQYF	TGCGCCAGCAGCTTGGGGCTAGCGGGAGGCACAGATACGCAGTATTTT
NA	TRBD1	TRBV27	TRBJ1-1	CASSSWDRPNTEAFF	TGTGCCAGCAGTTCCTGGGACAGGCCGAACACTGAAGCTTTCTTT
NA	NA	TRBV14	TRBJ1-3	CASSQDLRAGRRGNTIYF	TGTGCCAGCAGCCAAGATCTTCGGGCAGGGCGGCGTGGAAACACCATATATTTT
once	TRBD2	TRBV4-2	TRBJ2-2	CASSQAEREVNTGELFF	TGTGCCAGCAGCCAAGCCGAGCGGGAGGTAAACACCGGGGAGCTGTTTTTT
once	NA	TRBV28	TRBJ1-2	CASSFHYGYTF	TGTGCCAGCAGTTTCCATTATGGCTACACCTTC
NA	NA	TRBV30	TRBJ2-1	CAWSNTFTGSGEQFF	TGTGCCTGGAGTAATACCTTCACGGGGAGTGGTGAGCAGTTCTTC